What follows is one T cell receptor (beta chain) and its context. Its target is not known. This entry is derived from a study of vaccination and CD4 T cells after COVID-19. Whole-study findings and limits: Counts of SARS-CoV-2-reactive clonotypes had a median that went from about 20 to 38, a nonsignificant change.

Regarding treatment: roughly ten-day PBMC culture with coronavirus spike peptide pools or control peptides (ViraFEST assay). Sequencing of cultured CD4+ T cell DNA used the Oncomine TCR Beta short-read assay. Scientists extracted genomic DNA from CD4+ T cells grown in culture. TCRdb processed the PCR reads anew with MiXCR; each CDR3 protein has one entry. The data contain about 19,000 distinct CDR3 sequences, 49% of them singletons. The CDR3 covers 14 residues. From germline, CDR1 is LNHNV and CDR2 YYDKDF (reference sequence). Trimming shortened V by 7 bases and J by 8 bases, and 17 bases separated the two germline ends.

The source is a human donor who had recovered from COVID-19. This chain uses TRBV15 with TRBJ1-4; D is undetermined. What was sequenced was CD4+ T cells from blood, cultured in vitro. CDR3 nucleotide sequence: TGTGCCACCACCCCACCAGGCGCTCGCGAAAAACTGTTTTTT. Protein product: CATTPPGAREKLFF.